The rows below give T cell receptor beta chains drawn from one sample of a study of PD-1 blockade in classical Hodgkin lymphoma. The table came from immunoSEQ multiplex PCR; TCRdb's copy has only in-frame clones and leaves some out. Of tens of thousands of clones in the sample, 85% to 95% were seen once. Sequencing was performed on peripheral blood mononuclear cells (PBMCs), taken at baseline. The origin of the receptors is a human donor with classical Hodgkin lymphoma. Both conserved end residues are part of each CDR3. A D gene is named only where the DNA matches it firmly. Clone size, where shown, is once, few, many, or a class for clones that have expanded.

16 | TRBJ2-3 | TRBV11-2 | TRBD2 | NA | TGTGCCAGCAGCTCCACGACCGGGACTAGGGCGGATACGCAGTATTTT | CASSSTTGTRADTQYF
15 | TRBJ1-4 | TRBV4-3 | TRBD1 | NA | TGCGCCAGCAGCCAAGGAGGGACAGCCGTCGAAAAACTGTTTTTT | CASSQGGTAVEKLFF
17 | TRBJ2-1 | TRBV5-6 | NA | NA | TGTGCCAGCAGCTTGTTGGGTCCTGCTTATCGCGACAATGAGCAGTTCTTC | CASSLLGPAYRDNEQFF
15 | TRBJ1-4 | TRBV6-1 | TRBD1 | NA | TGTGCCAGCAGCTATCAGGGGGTCCTGGATGAAAAACTGTTTTTT | CASSYQGVLDEKLFF
16 | TRBJ2-1 | TRBV4-3 | NA | NA | TGCGCCAGCAGCCAAGATAGGGCTACCACCTACAATGAGCAGTTCTTC | CASSQDRATTYNEQFF
16 | TRBJ2-3 | TRBV7-3 | TRBD2 | NA | TGTGCCAGCAGCTCAAGTAGCGGGGGGGCCACAGATACGCAGTATTTT | CASSSSSGGATDTQYF
14 | TRBJ2-7 | TRBV6-5 | TRBD1 | NA | TGTGCCAGCAGTCCGGGACAGGGGGCGGTCGAGCAGTACTTC | CASSPGQGAVEQYF
16 | TRBJ2-3 | TRBV5-1 | TRBD2 | once | TGCGCCAGCAGGAGGGATCTAGCGGGGGGCACAGATACGCAGTATTTT | CASRRDLAGGTDTQYF
17 | TRBJ2-2 | TRBV19 | NA | few | TGTGCCAGTAAGGTCAACTTCAGACGTGGGGACACCGGGGAGCTGTTTTTT | CASKVNFRRGDTGELFF
12 | TRBJ2-1 | TRBV19 | NA | NA | TGTGCCAGTAGTGATTTACACAATGAGCAGTTCTTC | CASSDLHNEQFF
13 | TRBJ2-5 | TRBV4-3 | NA | NA | TGCGCCAGCAGCCAAGTAAGAGGCGAGACCCAGTACTTC | CASSQVRGETQYF
13 | TRBJ2-7 | TRBV5-1 | NA | NA | TGCGCCAGCAGCACCCGGGACACATACGAGCAGTACTTC | CASSTRDTYEQYF
15 | TRBJ1-2 | TRBV14 | TRBD1 | NA | TGTGCCAGCAGTACACAGGGGGCGTTAAGCTATGGCTACACCTTC | CASSTQGALSYGYTF
13 | TRBJ2-7 | TRBV19 | NA | NA | TGTGCCAGTAGTCCCAGGCGGTCCTACGAGCAGTACTTC | CASSPRRSYEQYF
13 | TRBJ2-7 | TRBV28 | NA | NA | TGTGCCAGCAGTTCCCACTACTACGAGGAGCAGTACTTC | CASSSHYYEEQYF
12 | TRBJ2-3 | TRBV18 | NA | NA | TGTGCCAGCTCTCCTAGTCAGGATACGCAGTATTTT | CASSPSQDTQYF
17 | TRBJ1-5 | TRBV27 | NA | NA | TGTGCCAGCAGTGCGGGGCACCCAATTTTCGGGGGTCAGCCCCAGCATTTT | CASSAGHPIFGGQPQHF
15 | TRBJ2-7 | TRBV7-2 | NA | NA | TGTGCCAGCAGCTTGGGAGTTTGGGACTCCTACGAGCAGTACTTC | CASSLGVWDSYEQYF
15 | TRBJ2-3 | TRBV11-2 | TRBD2 | NA | TGTGCCAGCAGCGGTAGCGGGGGGGTATGGGATACGCAGTATTTT | CASSGSGGVWDTQYF
16 | TRBJ1-5 | TRBV4-3 | TRBD1 | NA | TGCGCCAGCAGCCCAAGGTCGGGACAGGGCTTTCAGCCCCAGCATTTT | CASSPRSGQGFQPQHF
15 | TRBJ2-3 | TRBV5-1 | NA | NA | TGCGCCAGCAGCTTGTCACCCTTTAGTGGGGATACGCAGTATTTT | CASSLSPFSGDTQYF
19 | TRBJ2-2 | TRBV28 | TRBD2 | NA | TGTGCCAGCAGTTCGCCCGGACTAGCGGGATCGAGGGACACCGGGGAGCTGTTTTTT | CASSSPGLAGSRDTGELFF
16 | TRBJ2-5 | TRBV6-5 | TRBD2 | NA | TGTGCCAGCAGTTACTCGATAACTAGCGGGCCGGGGACCCAGTACTTC | CASSYSITSGPGTQYF
16 | TRBJ2-6 | TRBV12-5 | TRBD1 | NA | TGTGCTAGTGGTAGGGGACAGGTCTCTGGGGCCAACGTCCTGACTTTC | CASGRGQVSGANVLTF
15 | TRBJ2-7 | TRBV19 | NA | NA | TGTGCCAGTAGTCCCTCGGGGCTGGGACCCTACGAGCAGTACTTC | CASSPSGLGPYEQYF
13 | TRBJ2-1 | TRBV29-1 | TRBD2 | NA | TGCAGCGTTGCTCGGCGGGGGTTCAATGAGCAGTTCTTC | CSVARRGFNEQFF
16 | TRBJ2-7 | TRBV6-5 | TRBD2 | NA | TGTGCCAGCAGTTACCAGGCGGGAGGCCCCTCCTACGAGCAGTACTTC | CASSYQAGGPSYEQYF
12 | TRBJ2-7 | TRBV11-2 | NA | NA | TGTGCCAGCAGCTTAGTGGGGACAAAGCAGTACTTC | CASSLVGTKQYF
15 | TRBJ2-3 | TRBV9 | NA | NA | TGTGCCAGCAGCGTAGATGGCAGGGAGCGTGATACGCAGTATTTT | CASSVDGRERDTQYF
12 | TRBJ1-2 | TRBV6-1 | NA | NA | TGTGCCAGCAATAGATCACCCTATGGCTACACCTTC | CASNRSPYGYTF
16 | TRBJ2-7 | TRBV19 | TRBD1 | NA | TGTGCCAGTAGTATAGCCCCGGGACAGCTCTCCTACGAGCAGTACTTC | CASSIAPGQLSYEQYF
17 | TRBJ2-1 | TRBV11-2 | TRBD2 | NA | TGTGCCAGCAGCTTATATATCGGAGCGGGAGGGCCGGGGGAGCAGTTCTTC | CASSLYIGAGGPGEQFF
14 | TRBJ2-1 | TRBV7-2 | NA | NA | TGTGCCAGCAGCCCCGACCCATCTAGCAATGAGCAGTTCTTC | CASSPDPSSNEQFF
15 | TRBJ1-5 | TRBV6-5 | NA | once | TGTGCCAGCAGTTACTCTGGTGTTAGCAATCAGCCCCAGCATTTT | CASSYSGVSNQPQHF
14 | TRBJ2-3 | TRBV28 | NA | NA | TGTGCCAGCAGGGGGCAGTTTAGCACAGATACGCAGTATTTT | CASRGQFSTDTQYF
14 | TRBJ2-2 | TRBV27 | NA | NA | TGTGCCAGCAGTTTACAGGAAAACACCGGGGAGCTGTTTTTT | CASSLQENTGELFF
17 | TRBJ1-3 | TRBV7-8 | NA | NA | TGTGCCAGCAGCTTAGTGAAGGGGGAATTCTCTGGAAACACCATATATTTT | CASSLVKGEFSGNTIYF
14 | TRBJ2-3 | TRBV9 | NA | NA | TGTGCCAGCAGCGTAGGGCGGGGCACAGATACGCAGTATTTT | CASSVGRGTDTQYF
13 | TRBJ2-7 | TRBV19 | NA | NA | TGTGCCAGTACGGTTTCTAGCATTTACGAGCAGTACTTC | CASTVSSIYEQYF
12 | TRBJ2-7 | TRBV7-2 | NA | NA | TGTGCCAGCAGCCTCGTAGGCGTCGAGCAGTACTTC | CASSLVGVEQYF
14 | TRBJ1-5 | TRBV30 | NA | once | TGTGCCTGGAGTGTAGAGACAGGAGGTCAGCCCCAGCATTTT | CAWSVETGGQPQHF
15 | TRBJ2-7 | TRBV10-1 | TRBD2 | NA | TGCGCCAGTCCCTATAGGCGGGGGAACTCCTACGAGCAGTACTTC | CASPYRRGNSYEQYF
16 | TRBJ2-5 | TRBV5-1 | NA | NA | TGCGCCAGCAGCGATCGGCCTACAGGACGCCAAGAGACCCAGTACTTC | CASSDRPTGRQETQYF
11 | TRBJ1-2 | TRBV11-1 | NA | NA | TGTGCCAGCAGCTCCTCCTATGGCTACACCTTC | CASSSSYGYTF
18 | TRBJ2-2 | TRBV7-9 | TRBD1 | NA | TGTGCCAGCAGCTTTAAGTTACAGGGGGCAGGGAACACCGGGGAGCTGTTTTTT | CASSFKLQGAGNTGELFF
15 | TRBJ1-1 | TRBV10-1 | TRBD1 | NA | TGCGCCAGCAGTAAACTAATCGGACAGGGTTTCGGAGCTTTCTTT | CASSKLIGQGFGAFF
15 | TRBJ1-5 | TRBV27 | TRBD1 | NA | TGTGCCAGCAGTTTAACAGGGGCCTCCAATCAGCCCCAGCATTTT | CASSLTGASNQPQHF
15 | TRBJ1-2 | TRBV28 | NA | NA | TGTGCCAGCAGTGCCATGGGGGGTCAGGGCTATGGCTACACCTTC | CASSAMGGQGYGYTF
18 | TRBJ2-3 | TRBV11-2 | TRBD1 | NA | TGTGCCAGCAGCTTAGATTTCGCAGGGACAGGGTGGGCAGATACGCAGTATTTT | CASSLDFAGTGWADTQYF
11 | TRBJ2-7 | TRBV20-1 | NA | NA | TGCAGTGCTAGGGGGTCTTACGAGCAGTACTTC | CSARGSYEQYF
15 | TRBJ1-5 | TRBV30 | NA | NA | TGTGCCTGGAGTAGAGGGAGCTCTAGCAATCAGCCCCAGCATTTT | CAWSRGSSSNQPQHF
18 | TRBJ2-3 | TRBV2 | TRBD2 | NA | TGTGCCAGCAGTGAAGGACTAGCGGGGGGATTCCCCTCCGATACGCAGTATTTT | CASSEGLAGGFPSDTQYF